This passage covers 20 T cell receptor beta chains from one sample sequenced in a study of shared clonotypes between healthy human individuals. The repertoire was sequenced with immunoSEQ multiplex PCR; TCRdb's copy has only in-frame clones and lacks some. The profile shows some 500,000 clones, about 96% of them singletons. The material sequenced was naive CD4+ T cells sorted from blood. Subset defined: CD45RA+ positively selected. The receptors were gathered from a woman in her twenties or thirties in good health.

The V call is TRBV30, the J call TRBJ2-1, with TRBD2 matching over 7 bases. The V segment lost 5 bases and the J segment 0 bases; nucleotides outside the gene matches: 7. The length of the CDR3 is 15 residues. Germline values: CDR1 GTSNPN, CDR2 SVGIG (reference sequence). The CDR3 here is CAWRLAGSSYNEQFF. CDR3 sequence (DNA): TGTGCCTGGCGACTAGCCGGAAGCTCCTACAATGAGCAGTTCTTC.

The chain employs TRBV25-1 and TRBJ2-7; TRBD2 agrees at 9 bases. The CDR3 sequence is 14 residues long. The V segment lost 4 bases and the J segment 6 bases; nucleotides outside the gene matches: 7. Germline V lookup: CDR1 MGHDK, CDR2 SYGVNS. DNA of the CDR3: TGTGCCAGCAGTGCTCCGGGACTAGCTGTCGAGCAGTACTTC. As protein: CASSAPGLAVEQYF.

The chain has TRBV18 and TRBJ2-2, with a weak D call TRBD1 (5 bases). The germline V gene encodes CDR1 KGHSH and CDR2 LQKENI. Trimming removed 6 bases from V and 4 bases from J, with 18 bases in between. The CDR3 runs 16 residues. As DNA, the CDR3 is TGTGCCAGCTCCCTAAAGAGGACATTATCCACCGGGGAGCTGTTTTTT. Translated: CASSLKRTLSTGELFF.

V is TRBV10-3 and J is TRBJ1-2; D is unclear. Germline V gene data show CDR1 as ENHRY and CDR2 as SYGVKD. Trimming removed 6 bases from V and 4 bases from J, with 21 bases in between. The CDR3 spans 16 residues. DNA of the CDR3: TGTGCCATCAGCGACACTTTTCCTTACCTTAGCTATGGCTACACCTTC. It translates to CAISDTFPYLSYGYTF.

The genes are TRBV28 and TRBJ2-7; TRBD2 agrees at 8 bases. V lost 6 bases to trimming and J lost 3 bases; unmatched junction nucleotides: 10. This CDR3 has 15 amino acids. Germline CDR1 is MDHEN and CDR2 is SYDVKM. CDR3 sequence reads: CASSPGSSGSYEQYF. The CDR3 nucleotides are TGTGCCAGCAGCCCGGGGTCCAGCGGGAGCTACGAGCAGTACTTC.

The chain links TRBV6-6 to TRBJ1-4; D might be TRBD1 (5 bases). Germline V gives CDR1 MNHNY, CDR2 SVGAGI (reference sequence). The CDR3 runs to 14 residues. Trimming removed 5 bases from V and 5 bases from J, with 12 bases in between. CDR3 region: CASSTDSTNEKLFF. The DNA of the CDR3 is TGTGCCAGCAGTACCGACAGTACCAATGAAAAACTGTTTTTT.

This clone was observed once. The rearrangement uses TRBV21-1 and TRBJ2-7; TRBD2 is taken as the D call from the table, unchecked against the DNA. TRBV21-1 is given as a pseudogene. CDR3 length equals 16 residues. The CDR3 region is CASSKGGQRSSYEQYF. The CDR3 nucleotides read TGTGCCAGCAGCAAAGGGGGTCAGCGGAGCTCCTACGAGCAGTACTTC.

The V and J genes are TRBV2 and TRBJ2-7; D unresolved. There are 14 residues in the CDR3. Trimming shortened V by 8 bases and J by 0 bases, and 14 bases separated the two germline ends. Germline values: CDR1 SNHLY, CDR2 FYNNEI. The CDR3, as DNA: TGTGCCAGCGGGAAGGTGGCAAGCTCCTACGAGCAGTACTTC. It is translated as CASGKVASSYEQYF.

The V gene is TRBV5-1, the J gene TRBJ1-2, with D maybe TRBD1 (5 bases). The CDR3 sequence is 15 residues long. The V gene's germline CDR1 is SGHRS and CDR2 YFSETQ. V dropped 3 bases and J dropped 1 base, with 13 bases sitting between them. As DNA, the CDR3 is TGCGCCAGCAGCTCCCAATCAGGGTTTAACTATGGCTACACCTTC. Protein: CASSSQSGFNYGYTF.

The J gene is TRBJ2-2, the V gene TRBV10-2, with 7 bases matching TRBD1. Germline V lookup: CDR1 WSHSY, CDR2 SAAADI. The junction had 1 base not matched to a gene; V was cut back by 3 bases and J by 0 bases. The CDR3 is made up of 15 amino acids. DNA of the CDR3: TGCGCCAGCAGTGATGGGACAGCGAACACCGGGGAGCTGTTTTTT. Protein: CASSDGTANTGELFF.

The chain's CDR3 is CASRPDRVANSPLHF. CDR3 in DNA: TGTGCCAGTAGGCCGGACAGGGTGGCCAATTCACCCCTCCACTTT. This chain uses TRBV19 with TRBJ1-6; 8 positions match TRBD1. V lost 6 bases and J lost 7; bases outside the gene matches: 8. Germline lookup yields CDR1 LNHDA and CDR2 SQIVND (reference sequence). This CDR3 contains 15 residues. The entire variable domain, with the rest obtained from reference TRBV19 and TRBJ1-6, is as follows: DGGITQSPKYLFRKEGQNVTLSCEQNLNHDAMYWYRQDPGQGLRLIYYSQIVNDFQKGDIAEGYSVSREKKESFPLTVTSAQKNPTAFYLCASRPDRVANSPLHFGNGTRLTVT.

The chain joins TRBV5-8 to TRBJ2-5, with D tentatively TRBD1 (6 bases). This CDR3 comprises 13 residues. V lost 4 bases and J 7 bases, leaving 14 bases between the germline ends. From germline, CDR1 is SGHTS and CDR2 YDEGEE. The CDR3: CASSLDRWGTQYF. The CDR3 coding sequence is TGTGCCAGCAGCCTTGACAGGTGGGGGACCCAGTACTTC.

J is TRBJ2-2 and V is TRBV7-8, with 7 positions matching TRBD2. The V gene's germline CDR1 is SGHVS and CDR2 FQNEAQ. The CDR3 has 16 amino acids. Germline trimming cut 7 bases from V and 4 bases from J; bases unmatched to any gene: 12. The CDR3 nucleotides are TGTGCCAGCATCCCGGGGAGGGCGGGGACCACCGGGGAGCTGTTTTTT. Its protein is CASIPGRAGTTGELFF.

The chain uses TRBV18 and TRBJ1-2, with D unclear. CDR1 is KGHSH, CDR2 LQKENI, per germline. There are 13 residues in the CDR3. V was pared by 4 bases and J by 4 bases, with 10 bases between. The CDR3: CASSLGSSYGYTF. CDR3 coding DNA: TGTGCCAGCTCACTCGGGAGTAGCTATGGCTACACCTTC.

The genes are TRBV29-1 and TRBJ1-2, with D unclear. Germline CDR1 is SQVTM and CDR2 is ANQGSEA. This CDR3 has 10 residues. Trimming took off 4 bases at V and 4 bases at J, with 4 bases between the two ends. The DNA of the CDR3 is TGCAGCGTTGTAGGCTATGGCTACACCTTC. Its translation is CSVVGYGYTF.

V and J are TRBV28 and TRBJ2-5; TRBD2 matches at 11 bases. The J call may be wrong; the DNA end is better matched by TRBJ2-7. The CDR3 extends over 14 amino acids. Per the germline V gene, CDR1 is MDHEN and CDR2 is SYDVKM. DNA for the CDR3: TGTGCCACCTCCGGGACTAGCGGCCTCTACGAGCAGTACTTC. This codes for CATSGTSGLYEQYF.

V gene TRBV19 combines with J gene TRBJ1-5; D unresolved. V lost 8 bases and J lost 2, with 16 bases in between. The CDR3 is 15 amino acids. Germline loops: CDR1 LNHDA, CDR2 SQIVND (reference sequence). The CDR3 loop is CASQPSAGGNQPQHF. DNA of the CDR3: TGTGCCAGTCAGCCCTCGGCCGGGGGCAATCAGCCCCAGCATTTT.

The chain couples TRBV19 to TRBJ2-1; TRBD2 agrees at 7 bases. The CDR3 totals 13 residues. V trimming: 10 bases; J trimming: 6 bases; junction bases outside the gene matches: 9. Germline-derived CDR1 and CDR2 are LNHDA and SQIVND (reference sequence). The CDR3 nucleotides read TGTGCCACTAGCGGAGCGGTGGGCAATGAGCAGTTCTTC. Translating gives CATSGAVGNEQFF. Variable domain in full (rest from reference TRBV19 and TRBJ2-1): DGGITQSPKYLFRKEGQNVTLSCEQNLNHDAMYWYRQDPGQGLRLIYYSQIVNDFQKGDIAEGYSVSREKKESFPLTVTSAQKNPTAFYLCATSGAVGNEQFFGPGTRLTVL.

The chain has TRBV19 and TRBJ2-1, with 8 bases fitting TRBD1. J was trimmed by 5 bases and V by 5 bases; bases with no gene match: 11. CDR3 length equals 16 residues. Germline values: CDR1 LNHDA, CDR2 SQIVND (reference sequence). Here the CDR3 DNA reads TGTGCCAGTAGTTCTACGGGACAGGTAGCCGACAATGAGCAGTTCTTC. Translation: CASSSTGQVADNEQFF.

The chain has TRBV7-9 and TRBJ2-1; 12 bases agree with TRBD1. The CDR3 runs 14 residues. Trimming removed 4 bases from V and 14 bases from J; junction bases left unmatched: 9. In germline, CDR1 is SEHNR, CDR2 FQNEAQ (reference sequence). The CDR3 region is CASSSYRDRGLKFF. CDR3 in DNA: TGTGCCAGCAGCTCTTACCGGGACAGGGGGCTCAAGTTCTTC.